This entry concerns a single TCR beta chain. The target antigen is unknown. Both 60 Vbeta primers and 13 Jbeta primers went into the PCR. Repertoires were generated with immunoSEQ multiplex PCR, while TCRdb's copy carries only in-frame clones and drops some. The repertoire holds 120,000 to 150,000 clones, with more than 60% as singletons. The sample originates from a study of cytomegalovirus exposure and HLA in healthy donors. General study results and limits: TCR beta V- and J-gene trimming was later associated with a missense DCLRE1C variant. A prior analysis recorded that most TCR beta V segments were productive about 87% or about 30% of the time. The classifier reportedly diagnosed cytomegalovirus status with high sensitivity and specificity.

Losses at the gene ends were 0 bases for V and 3 bases for J; bases not matched to a gene: 16. The CDR3 loop spans 19 amino acids. Germline V gives CDR1 LGHNA, CDR2 YSLEER. Specimen: PBMCs. J is TRBJ1-1 and V is TRBV4-3, with 7 bases that match TRBD1. The origin of this receptor is a man aged 40-50 years in good health and CMV-seropositive. CDR3 region: CASSQDLGQEGGRDTEAFF. The CDR3 DNA reads as TGCGCCAGCAGCCAAGATCTGGGGCAGGAAGGGGGCCGGGACACTGAAGCTTTCTTT.